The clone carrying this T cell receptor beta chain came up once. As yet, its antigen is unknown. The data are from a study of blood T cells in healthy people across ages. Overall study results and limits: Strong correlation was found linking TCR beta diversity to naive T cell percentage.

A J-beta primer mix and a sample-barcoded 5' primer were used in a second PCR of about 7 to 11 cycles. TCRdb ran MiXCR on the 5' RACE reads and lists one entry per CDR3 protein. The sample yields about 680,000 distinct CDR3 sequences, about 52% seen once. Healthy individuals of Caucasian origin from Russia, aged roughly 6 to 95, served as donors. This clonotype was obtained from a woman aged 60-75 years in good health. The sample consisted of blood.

The CDR3 spells CASSSTGVLSEQFF. The CDR3 coding sequence is TGCGCCAGCAGCTCAACAGGGGTTCTCAGCGAGCAGTTCTTC. This chain joins TRBV5-1 and TRBJ2-1, with 7 bases identical to TRBD1. CDR1 SGHRS and CDR2 YFSETQ come from the germline V gene. The V gene end was trimmed by 3 bases and the J gene end by 10 bases; junction bases not matched to a gene: 10. The CDR3 loop spans 14 amino acids.